This T cell receptor beta chain was retrieved from a study of early stage breast cancer tumors. Study at large: Invasive lobular carcinomas made up about 30% of the 12 ER+/PR+/HER2- tumors.

After removal of 3 bases from V and 7 bases from J, the junction contained 9 bases not matched to a gene. The CDR3 contains 15 residues. Germline-derived CDR1 and CDR2 are LNHNV and YYDKDF (reference sequence). Profiling relied on immunoSEQ multiplex PCR, and the TCRdb table lists in-frame clones only, not all of them. In the table there are some 75,000 clones, around 80% of which are singletons. This chain links TRBV15 with TRBJ1-5; 7 bases fit TRBD1. The TCR comes from a person in their sixties with breast cancer. Sequenced sample: blood. CDR3 in amino acids: CATSSLSGGQQPQHF. For the CDR3, the DNA is TGTGCCACCAGCAGCCTCTCAGGGGGGCAACAGCCCCAGCATTTT.